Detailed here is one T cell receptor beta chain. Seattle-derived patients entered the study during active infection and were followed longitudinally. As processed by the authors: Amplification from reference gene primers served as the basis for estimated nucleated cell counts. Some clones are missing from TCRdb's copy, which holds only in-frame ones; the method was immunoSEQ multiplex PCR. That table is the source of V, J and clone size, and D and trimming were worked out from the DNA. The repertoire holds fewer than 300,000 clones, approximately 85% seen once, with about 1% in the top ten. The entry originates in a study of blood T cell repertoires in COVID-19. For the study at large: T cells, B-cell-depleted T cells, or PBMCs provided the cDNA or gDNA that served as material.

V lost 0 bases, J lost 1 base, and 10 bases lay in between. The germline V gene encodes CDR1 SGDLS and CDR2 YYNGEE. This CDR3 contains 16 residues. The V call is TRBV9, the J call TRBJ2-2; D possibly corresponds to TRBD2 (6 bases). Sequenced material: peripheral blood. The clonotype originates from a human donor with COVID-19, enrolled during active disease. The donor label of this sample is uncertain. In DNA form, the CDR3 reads TGTGCCAGCAGCGTAGTTGCGGGGTTGAACACCGGGGAGCTGTTTTTT. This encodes CASSVVAGLNTGELFF.